Presented here are 27 T cell receptor beta chains from one specimen sequenced in a study of blood T cell repertoires in COVID-19. The assay was immunoSEQ multiplex PCR, and TCRdb's table has in-frame clones only and misses some. The data show about 380,000 clones, 87% seen once. Sequences were obtained from PBMCs or T cells enriched from blood (not recorded which). Source of these receptors: a woman aged 25-40 years who had recovered from COVID-19.

J is TRBJ2-6 and V is TRBV27; D is unclear. This CDR3 has 15 amino acids. The V gene lost 5 bases and the J gene lost 1 base, with 9 bases spanning the gap. Germline CDR1 and CDR2: MNHEY and SMNVEV (reference sequence). CDR3 DNA: TGTGCCAGCAGTCGCCAGGAATCTGGGGCCAACGTCCTGACTTTC. This encodes CASSRQESGANVLTF.

V is TRBV4-1 and J is TRBJ1-1; D perhaps matches TRBD1 (5 bases). This CDR3 contains 15 residues. V gave up 1 base and J gave up 6 bases, with 15 bases separating them. Germline loops: CDR1 MGHRA, CDR2 YSYEKL. CDR3 nucleotides: TGCGCCAGCAGCCAAGGTGTAGGGAGGGACGCTGAAGCTTTCTTT. Protein product: CASSQGVGRDAEAFF.

This chain links TRBV3-1 (or the pseudogene TRBV3-2) with TRBJ2-1, with 10 positions matching TRBD2. This CDR3 region has 15 residues. V trimming: 4 bases; J trimming: 0 bases; junction bases outside the gene matches: 0. CDR1 and CDR2 (germline): LGHDT, YNNKEL (reference sequence). The CDR3 loop is CASSLAGGSYNEQFF. The DNA for the CDR3 is TGTGCCAGCAGCCTAGCGGGGGGCTCCTACAATGAGCAGTTCTTC.

The chain combines TRBV28 with TRBJ2-1, with 7 bases lining up with TRBD1. The CDR3 is 15 residues long. J gave up 7 bases and V 3 bases, and 9 bases lay outside the gene matches. CDR1 and CDR2 from the germline V gene are MDHEN and SYDVKM. CDR3 bases: TGTGCCAGCAGTTTTAAGTTAAGGGGGCGAAATGAGCAGTTCTTC. Translating gives CASSFKLRGRNEQFF.

The chain employs TRBV3-1 (or the pseudogene TRBV3-2) and TRBJ2-1; the D gene is possibly TRBD2 (6 bases). In germline, CDR1 is LGHDT, CDR2 YNNKEL (reference sequence). This CDR3 has 15 amino acids. Trimming cost V 1 base and J 5 bases, with 12 bases left between them. The chain's CDR3 is CASSQAPGVDNEQFF. The DNA of the CDR3 is TGTGCCAGCAGCCAAGCACCGGGGGTCGACAATGAGCAGTTCTTC.

The rearrangement uses TRBV6-5 and TRBJ1-1; a possible D gene is TRBD1 (6 bases). Trimming cost V 4 bases and J 5 bases, with 11 bases left between them. The CDR3 spans 13 residues. Germline CDR1 MNHEY, CDR2 SVGAGI. The CDR3 DNA sequence: TGTGCCAGCAGTTCATCAGGGGTGACTGAAGCTTTCTTT. Encoded protein: CASSSSGVTEAFF.

V usage is TRBV7-2 and J usage is TRBJ2-1, with 8 nucleotides matching TRBD2. Germline V gene sequence: CDR1 SGHTA, CDR2 FQGNSA. V lost 4 bases to trimming and J lost 0 bases; unmatched junction nucleotides: 5. This CDR3 is built from 16 residues. CDR3 nucleotide sequence: TGTGCCAGCAGCTCCCGACTAGCGACCTCCTACAATGAGCAGTTCTTC. Its protein product is CASSSRLATSYNEQFF.

The V and J genes are TRBV7-2 and TRBJ2-3; unclear D gene. Germline V lookup: CDR1 SGHTA, CDR2 FQGNSA. Trimming took off 0 bases at V and 6 bases at J, with 10 bases between the two ends. The CDR3 is 14 residues long. The CDR3 reads CASSLAAAADTQYF. The CDR3 nucleotides are TGTGCCAGCAGCTTAGCAGCCGCCGCGGATACGCAGTATTTT. The full variable domain, completed using reference TRBV7-2 and TRBJ2-3, is GAGVSQSPSNKVTEKGKDVELRCDPISGHTALYWYRQSLGQGLEFLIYFQGNSAPDKSGLPSDRFSAERTGGSVSTLTIQRTQQEDSAVYLCASSLAAAADTQYFGPGTRLTVL.

The chain is built from TRBV25-1 and TRBJ1-6; D perhaps matches TRBD1 (5 bases). V lost 5 bases and J 10 bases, leaving 12 bases between the germline ends. The CDR3 runs to 13 residues. Germline V gives CDR1 MGHDK, CDR2 SYGVNS. The CDR3 bases are TGTGCCAGCAGTAGTCAGGGAAACTCACCCCTCCACTTT. Its translation: CASSSQGNSPLHF.

The chain uses TRBV7-6 and TRBJ2-2, with 11 bases fitting TRBD2. The CDR3 consists of 20 residues. The V gene's germline CDR1 is SGHVS and CDR2 FNYEAQ. Unmatched junction bases numbered 13, after V lost 1 base and J lost 3 bases. The CDR3 nucleotides read TGTGCCAGCAGCTTAGTGCCAGGGACGACTAGCGGGGAGGACACCGGGGAGCTGTTTTTT. Translating gives CASSLVPGTTSGEDTGELFF.

The chain combines TRBV27 with TRBJ2-1; 15 nucleotides align to TRBD2. CDR3 size: 20 residues. Germline values: CDR1 MNHEY, CDR2 SMNVEV (reference sequence). With 6 bases clipped from V and 7 bases from J, the junction kept 19 bases outside the gene matches. CDR3 residues: CASRSPGTSGRWSQRNEQFF. The DNA of the CDR3 is TGTGCCAGCAGAAGTCCCGGGACTAGCGGGAGGTGGTCACAACGGAATGAGCAGTTCTTC.

This chain connects TRBV6-9 to TRBJ1-3; D remains ambiguous. Per germline, CDR1 MNHGY and CDR2 SVAAGI. With 2 bases removed from V and 0 bases from J, the gap between germline ends came to 8 bases. This CDR3 is built from 15 residues. CDR3 loop: CASSYSSLSGNTIYF. CDR3 sequence (DNA): TGTGCCAGCAGTTATAGCTCCCTCTCTGGAAACACCATATATTTT.

The gene calls are TRBV18 and TRBJ2-3; tentative D call: TRBD2 (6 bases). This CDR3 is built from 15 residues. V was clipped by 4 bases and J by 2 bases, with 13 bases between them. Germline-derived CDR1 and CDR2 are KGHSH and LQKENI. CDR3 nucleotides: TGTGCCAGCTCACTATATAGACTAGTCACAGATACGCAGTATTTT. It encodes CASSLYRLVTDTQYF. The full variable domain, rest sourced from reference TRBV18 and TRBJ2-3, is NAGVMQNPRHLVRRRGQEARLRCSPMKGHSHVYWYRQLPEEGLKFMVYLQKENIIDESGMPKERFSAEFPKEGPSILRIQQVVRGDSAAYFCASSLYRLVTDTQYFGPGTRLTVL.

The chain uses TRBV7-9 and TRBJ1-3; the D gene is possibly TRBD1 (5 bases). The CDR3 is 15 residues long. CDR1 SEHNR and CDR2 FQNEAQ come from the germline V gene (reference sequence). The V end was cut by 3 bases, the J end by 0 bases, with 9 bases between. The CDR3 here is CASSLWGGSGNTIYF. The CDR3 DNA reads TGTGCCAGCAGCTTGTGGGGGGGCTCTGGAAACACCATATATTTT.

The chain uses TRBV30 and TRBJ1-2, with a weak D call TRBD1 (6 bases). The CDR3 is made up of 11 amino acids. Germline assignment: CDR1 GTSNPN and CDR2 SVGIG (reference sequence). Between the trimmed V and J ends, which lost 2 bases and 7 bases, there was a span of 8 bases. The CDR3 protein is CAWSSRGGYTF. DNA of the CDR3: TGTGCCTGGAGTTCCAGGGGTGGCTACACCTTC.

The rearrangement joins TRBV9 to TRBJ2-2, with a weak D call TRBD1 (5 bases). The germline CDR1 and CDR2 sequences are SGDLS and YYNGEE. The CDR3 length is 15 residues. Between the trimmed V and J ends, which lost 0 bases and 4 bases, there was a span of 10 bases. CDR3 in amino acids: CASSVEGLGTGELFF. The CDR3, as DNA: TGTGCCAGCAGCGTAGAGGGGCTGGGCACCGGGGAGCTGTTTTTT. The full variable domain, with the rest looked up from reference TRBV9 and TRBJ2-2, is DSGVTQTPKHLITATGQRVTLRCSPRSGDLSVYWYQQSLDQGLQFLIQYYNGEERAKGNILERFSAQQFPDLHSELNLSSLELGDSALYFCASSVEGLGTGELFFGEGSRLTVL.

The J gene is TRBJ2-3, the V gene TRBV11-2; D not certain. The V end lost 0 bases, the J end lost 4 bases, and 5 bases lay between the germline ends. This CDR3 spans 13 amino acids. Per germline, CDR1 SGHAT and CDR2 FQNNGV. The CDR3 DNA follows: TGTGCCAGCAGCTTAGAATCTCCAGATACGCAGTATTTT. It is translated as CASSLESPDTQYF.

This chain joins TRBV5-6 and TRBJ1-6, with D possibly TRBD1 on 5 matching bases. The V and J ends lost 0 bases and 0 bases respectively, with 7 bases between them. The CDR3 spans 16 residues. Germline V gene sequence: CDR1 SGHDT, CDR2 YYEEEE. CDR3 coding DNA: TGTGCCAGCAGCTTGGGACAGCCCTCCTATAATTCACCCCTCCACTTT. Translated, it gives CASSLGQPSYNSPLHF. Full variable domain (remainder filled in from reference TRBV5-6 and TRBJ1-6): DAGVTQSPTHLIKTRGQQVTLRCSPKSGHDTVSWYQQALGQGPQFIFQYYEEEERQRGNFPDRFSGHQFPNYSSELNVNALLLGDSALYLCASSLGQPSYNSPLHFGNGTRLTVT.

The V and J genes are TRBV6-5 and TRBJ1-2, with TRBD1 as a possible D gene (5 bases). The germline CDR1 and CDR2 sequences are MNHEY and SVGAGI. V lost 0 bases and J lost 1, with 9 bases in between. This CDR3 is 15 amino acids long. CDR3 nucleotides: TGTGCCAGCAGTTACTCGCCAGGGTATAACTATGGCTACACCTTC. Protein product: CASSYSPGYNYGYTF.

The chain employs TRBV18 and TRBJ1-1; no reliable D call. The germline gives CDR1 KGHSH, CDR2 LQKENI. The length of the CDR3 is 15 residues. V lost 3 bases, J lost 0 bases, and 11 bases lay in between. The CDR3 protein is CASSPANGVNTEAFF. The CDR3 bases are TGTGCCAGCTCACCCGCTAACGGGGTGAACACTGAAGCTTTCTTT.

The chain has TRBV2 and TRBJ2-7; 12 bases line up with TRBD2. The CDR3 contains 15 residues. The ends lost 1 base at V and 6 bases at J; junction bases unmatched: 4. Germline-derived CDR1 and CDR2 are SNHLY and FYNNEI. The CDR3 here is CASSEVLAGGSEQYF. The CDR3 bases are TGTGCCAGCAGTGAAGTACTAGCGGGAGGCAGCGAGCAGTACTTC.

The chain combines TRBV9 with TRBJ2-3; 8 nucleotides match TRBD2. CDR3 size: 15 residues. After removal of 5 bases from V and 6 bases from J, the junction contained 11 bases not matched to a gene. CDR1 and CDR2 from the germline V gene are SGDLS and YYNGEE. The CDR3 DNA sequence: TGTGCCAGCAGTCTAGGGACTAGTAATAGGGATACGCAGTATTTT. Amino acid sequence: CASSLGTSNRDTQYF.

The chain carries TRBV9 and TRBJ1-1; TRBD1 might be the D (6 bases). The V end was cut by 5 bases, the J end by 1 base, with 9 bases between. The CDR3 totals 13 residues. From germline, CDR1 is SGDLS and CDR2 YYNGEE. CDR3 DNA: TGTGCCAGCAGGAGGACAGAGAACACTGAAGCTTTCTTT. The encoded protein is CASRRTENTEAFF.

The rearrangement links TRBV19 to TRBJ1-5; D gene ambiguous. In germline, CDR1 is LNHDA, CDR2 SQIVND (reference sequence). V lost 6 bases and J 3 bases, leaving 12 bases between the germline ends. CDR3 size: 14 residues. Here the CDR3 DNA reads TGTGCCAGTAGGTCAGGAAATAACAATCAGCCCCAGCATTTT. Translated: CASRSGNNNQPQHF.

J is TRBJ1-1 and V is TRBV19; 9 bases map to TRBD1. Germline V gene lookup returns CDR1 LNHDA and CDR2 SQIVND (reference sequence). The V segment lost 5 bases and the J segment 5 bases; nucleotides outside the gene matches: 6. The CDR3 is made up of 14 amino acids. This CDR3 is CASSEQGAGTEAFF. Written as DNA, the CDR3 is TGTGCCAGTAGTGAACAGGGGGCGGGTACTGAAGCTTTCTTT.

V gene TRBV10-3 combines with J gene TRBJ1-1, with 8 positions matching TRBD1. This CDR3 has 14 amino acids. Per germline, CDR1 ENHRY and CDR2 SYGVKD. V was pared by 5 bases and J by 1 base, with 3 bases of the junction left unmatched. CDR3: CAISFDRGNTEAFF. CDR3 DNA sequence: TGTGCCATCAGTTTCGACAGGGGGAACACTGAAGCTTTCTTT.

The J gene is TRBJ1-2, the V gene TRBV21-1; the D call in the table, TRBD1, was not verified against the DNA. TRBV21-1 is reported as a pseudogene. CDR3 length: 14 residues. The CDR3 protein is CASSKGNRGDGYTF. The CDR3 DNA reads TGTGCCAGCAGCAAAGGCAACAGGGGAGATGGCTACACCTTC.